The T cell receptor (beta chain) under discussion was sequenced for a study of blood T cell repertoires in COVID-19. Study information: The United States, Italy and Spain provided the acute and convalescent COVID-19 samples. PBMCs, B-cell-depleted T cells, or T cells were the source of the cDNA or gDNA that made up the material.

In the authors' methods: Reference gene primer amplification gave estimated nucleated cell counts. Only in-frame clones appear in the TCRdb table, and some are missing; sequencing was by immunoSEQ multiplex PCR. Clonal size and the V and J genes are those of that table, whereas D and trimming came from the DNA. The table has around 47,000 clones, roughly four fifths seen once; the top ten hold approximately 27%. The V gene lost 1 base and the J gene lost 1 base, with 11 bases spanning the gap. Germline lookup yields CDR1 SGHAT and CDR2 FQNNGV. The length of the CDR3 is 15 residues. Material for sequencing was peripheral blood. The J gene is TRBJ2-7, the V gene TRBV11-2; D is possibly TRBD2 (6 bases). The clonotype comes from a woman aged 80 or over with COVID-19, enrolled during active disease. This CDR3 reads CASSLGAAGSYEQYF. In DNA, the CDR3 is TGTGCCAGCAGCTTAGGAGCAGCGGGTTCCTACGAGCAGTACTTC.